Presented here are 18 T cell receptor beta chains from one specimen sequenced in a study of cytomegalovirus exposure and HLA in healthy donors. PCR primers comprised 60 Vbeta and 13 Jbeta primers. TCRdb's table, derived via immunoSEQ multiplex PCR, lists solely in-frame clones and lacks some. In the table there are nearly 100,000 clones, roughly four fifths of which are singletons. Sequencing was performed on PBMCs. Receptors were obtained from a woman aged 60-75 years in good health and CMV-seropositive.

This clone appeared once. The V gene is TRBV11-2, the J gene TRBJ2-7; TRBD1 matches 8 bases. Germline CDR1 is SGHAT and CDR2 is FQNNGV. The trim removed 3 bases at V and 0 bases at J, leaving 4 bases unmatched. The CDR3 has 15 amino acids. This CDR3 reads CASSLETGVSYEQYF. The CDR3 nucleotides are TGTGCCAGCAGCTTGGAGACAGGGGTCTCCTACGAGCAGTACTTC.

The V call is TRBV2, the J call TRBJ2-7; D is perhaps TRBD2 (6 bases). Trimming cost V 7 bases and J 1 base, with 11 bases left between them. This CDR3 has 13 amino acids. The germline V gene encodes CDR1 SNHLY and CDR2 FYNNEI. The CDR3 here is CASTREVSYEQYF. The CDR3, as DNA: TGTGCCAGCACGAGGGAGGTTTCCTACGAGCAGTACTTC.

This clone was seen a single time. V is TRBV30 and J is TRBJ2-1, with D unresolved. The germline CDR1 and CDR2 sequences are GTSNPN and SVGIG (reference sequence). This CDR3 contains 12 residues. Trimming removed 5 bases from V and 7 bases from J, with 12 bases in between. The CDR3 sequence is CAWPGKWNEQFF. The CDR3 coding sequence is TGTGCCTGGCCGGGTAAATGGAATGAGCAGTTCTTC.

The sample holds a few counts of this clone. The V gene is TRBV7-2, the J gene TRBJ1-6; a weak D match, TRBD1 (6 bases). The germline gives CDR1 SGHTA, CDR2 FQGNSA. V was shortened by 5 bases and J by 7 bases, with 9 bases between the two germline ends. The CDR3 has 13 amino acids. CDR3 DNA sequence: TGTGCCAGCAGCCCAGGGGTAAATTCACCCCTCCACTTT. Its translation: CASSPGVNSPLHF.

This rearrangement joins TRBV6-1 to TRBJ1-4, with D maybe TRBD1 (6 bases). Germline V gene lookup returns CDR1 MNHNS and CDR2 SASEGT. V was clipped by 2 bases and J by 8 bases, with 18 bases between them. The CDR3 has 16 amino acids. The CDR3 sequence: CASSESEGGFREKLFF. The CDR3 nucleotides read TGTGCCAGCAGTGAAAGCGAGGGGGGGTTCCGCGAAAAACTGTTTTTT.

The rearrangement joins TRBV10-3 to TRBJ2-2; possibly TRBD2 for D (7 bases). Germline V gene sequence: CDR1 ENHRY, CDR2 SYGVKD. Trimming shortened V by 2 bases and J by 5 bases, and 24 bases separated the two germline ends. The CDR3 runs to 19 residues. CDR3 loop: CAISEGHTSALGGTGELFF. The CDR3 coding sequence is TGTGCCATCAGTGAGGGGCATACTAGCGCCCTAGGGGGAACCGGGGAGCTGTTTTTT.

The chain employs TRBV27 and TRBJ2-6, with D possibly TRBD1 on 6 matching bases. V lost 5 bases, J lost 2 bases, and 13 bases lay in between. The CDR3 has 16 amino acids. Germline assignment: CDR1 MNHEY and CDR2 SMNVEV (reference sequence). The CDR3 DNA is TGTGCCAGCAGTGCATCTCCAGGGGCTGGGGCCAACGTCCTGACTTTC. It yields the protein CASSASPGAGANVLTF.

The DNA for the CDR3 is TGTGCCAGCAGCCGGCAGGGGGCCGGGGAAAAACTGTTTTTT. It specifies CASSRQGAGEKLFF. This sequence joins TRBV5-4 and TRBJ1-4; 8 nucleotides agree with TRBD1. Germline V gene lookup returns CDR1 SGHNT and CDR2 YYREEE (reference sequence). CDR3 length: 14 amino acids. V gave up 4 bases and J gave up 8 bases; unmatched junction bases: 7. Supplemented by reference TRBV5-4 and TRBJ1-4, the full variable domain reads ETGVTQSPTHLIKTRGQQVTLRCSSQSGHNTVSWYQQALGQGPQFIFQYYREEENGRGNFPPRFSGLQFPNYSSELNVNALELDDSALYLCASSRQGAGEKLFFGSGTQLSVL.

The V call is TRBV7-9, the J call TRBJ2-7, with 7 bases that match TRBD2. Germline trimming cut 2 bases from V and 2 bases from J; bases unmatched to any gene: 6. The CDR3 totals 15 residues. Germline values: CDR1 SEHNR, CDR2 FQNEAQ (reference sequence). The DNA for the CDR3 is TGTGCCAGCAGCTTACGGGGCGGGAGCCCCTACGAGCAGTACTTC. It specifies CASSLRGGSPYEQYF.

V gene TRBV2 combines with J gene TRBJ2-7; 8 bases line up with TRBD2. CDR1 SNHLY and CDR2 FYNNEI come from the germline V gene. This CDR3 has 15 amino acids. Germline trimming cut 3 bases from V and 1 base from J; bases unmatched to any gene: 5. CDR3 bases: TGTGCCAGCAGTGAGCAGCGGGAGACGTCCTACGAGCAGTACTTC. It yields the protein CASSEQRETSYEQYF.

The chain recombines TRBV25-1 with TRBJ1-2, with D possibly being TRBD1 (5 bases). CDR1 MGHDK and CDR2 SYGVNS come from the germline V gene. The CDR3 runs to 11 residues. V lost 5 bases to trimming and J lost 5 bases, with 6 bases between them. Written as DNA, the CDR3 is TGTGCCAGCAGTCAGGGATATGGCTACACCTTC. Translation gives CASSQGYGYTF.

The chain couples TRBV15 to TRBJ2-3; D unresolved. The CDR3 runs 12 residues. Between the trimmed V and J ends, which lost 6 bases and 1 base, there was a span of 5 bases. CDR1 LNHNV and CDR2 YYDKDF come from the germline V gene (reference sequence). CDR3 DNA sequence: TGTGCCACCAGTACACGCACAGATACGCAGTATTTT. Translated, it gives CATSTRTDTQYF.

The J gene is TRBJ1-4, the V gene TRBV18; tentative D call: TRBD1 (5 bases). Between the trimmed V and J ends, which lost 2 bases and 5 bases, there was a span of 12 bases. CDR1 KGHSH and CDR2 LQKENI come from the germline V gene. This CDR3 is 15 amino acids long. The CDR3, as DNA: TGTGCCAGCTCACCAAGGCAGGGCGAGAATGAAAAACTGTTTTTT. It specifies CASSPRQGENEKLFF.

On this clone itself: One junction end does not reproduce the germline sequence, and a read error may be involved. The chain links TRBV7-9 to TRBJ1-1, with 7 bases identical to TRBD1. The CDR3 loop spans 13 amino acids. The germline V gene encodes CDR1 SEHNR and CDR2 FQNEAQ (reference sequence). The CDR3: CSSSQTGKTEAFF. CDR3 bases: TGTTCCAGCAGCCAGACAGGGAAGACTGAAGCTTTCTTT.

This rearrangement joins TRBV9 to TRBJ2-7, with unresolved D. Germline V gene data show CDR1 as SGDLS and CDR2 as YYNGEE. V was shortened by 3 bases and J by 3 bases, with 10 bases between the two germline ends. This CDR3 has 13 residues. Here the CDR3 DNA reads TGTGCCAGCAGCGCCCCCCCGCGCTACGAGCAGTACTTC. This sequence encodes CASSAPPRYEQYF.

The chain couples TRBV5-1 to TRBJ1-2; 9 bases agree with TRBD1. Germline loops: CDR1 SGHRS, CDR2 YFSETQ. Trimming at V came to 3 bases and at J to 4 bases, leaving 4 bases not matched to a gene. This CDR3 has 14 residues. CDR3 protein: CASSWDRESYGYTF. In DNA form, the CDR3 reads TGCGCCAGCAGCTGGGACAGGGAGAGCTATGGCTACACCTTC. The full variable domain, with the rest looked up from reference TRBV5-1 and TRBJ1-2, is KAGVTQTPRYLIKTRGQQVTLSCSPISGHRSVSWYQQTPGQGLQFLFEYFSETQRNKGNFPGRFSGRQFSNSRSEMNVSTLELGDSALYLCASSWDRESYGYTFGSGTRLTVV.

The V gene is TRBV7-3, the J gene TRBJ2-3; no firm D call. CDR1 is SGHTA, CDR2 FQGTGA, per germline. This CDR3 has 14 residues. V was shortened by 5 bases and J by 2 bases, with 11 bases between the two germline ends. The CDR3 here is CASSLRTPTDTQYF. For the CDR3, the DNA is TGTGCCAGCAGCCTACGAACGCCCACAGATACGCAGTATTTT.

This rearrangement joins TRBV30 to TRBJ1-2; 7 positions agree with TRBD1. With V trimmed by 0 bases and J by 8 bases, 6 bases remained unmatched. The CDR3 consists of 13 residues. Germline CDR1 reads GTSNPN; CDR2 reads SVGIG (reference sequence). In nucleotides, the CDR3 is TGTGCCTGGAGTGTCCTGACAGGGACCGGCTACACCTTC. Amino acids: CAWSVLTGTGYTF.